The 7 T cell receptor beta chains reported below all come from one sample, sequenced in a study of vaccination and CD4 T cells after COVID-19. These receptors lack a known antigen. Treatment denoted: 10-day PBMC culture with coronavirus spike peptide pools or control peptides (ViraFEST assay). Researchers used the Oncomine TCR Beta short-read assay to sequence DNA from cultured CD4+ T cells. One entry per CDR3 protein results from TCRdb running MiXCR on the PCR reads. The sample includes around 12,000 distinct CDR3 sequences, roughly 74% of them seen just once. The sequences come from CD4+ T cells from blood, cultured in vitro, collected after SARS-CoV-2 vaccination. The receptor set was obtained from a human donor who received a COVID-19 vaccine.

V gene TRBV20-1 combines with J gene TRBJ2-4; D is possibly TRBD1 or TRBD2 (5 bases each). The CDR3 runs to 13 residues. Germline V lookup: CDR1 DFQATT, CDR2 SNEGSKA (reference sequence). V lost 3 bases, J lost 5 bases, and 11 bases lay in between. The CDR3 reads CSASVGEQNIQYF. The CDR3 bases are TGCAGTGCTAGCGTGGGGGAGCAAAACATTCAGTACTTC.

This clonotype was seen a few times. The chain recombines TRBV2 with TRBJ1-2, with 7 bases that match TRBD1. This CDR3 contains 12 residues. Germline CDR1 SNHLY, CDR2 FYNNEI. With V trimmed by 8 bases and J by 4 bases, 4 bases remained unmatched. The CDR3 reads CASAGTAYGYTF. CDR3 bases: TGTGCCAGCGCCGGGACAGCCTATGGCTACACCTTC.

A single count supports this clonotype. The gene calls are TRBV19 and TRBJ1-4, with a possible D match to TRBD1 (5 bases). Germline V gene sequence: CDR1 LNHDA, CDR2 SQIVND (reference sequence). The CDR3 runs 18 residues. V was trimmed by 4 bases and J by 8 bases, leaving 26 bases between them. CDR3 protein: CASSSSSPSQGVGEKLFF. CDR3 DNA: TGTGCCAGTAGTAGCTCGTCGCCCTCCCAGGGTGTAGGGGAAAAACTGTTTTTT.

The chain uses TRBV19 and TRBJ1-5; D unresolved. The CDR3 consists of 13 residues. Germline V gene data show CDR1 as LNHDA and CDR2 as SQIVND (reference sequence). V was shortened by 3 bases and J by 8 bases, with 11 bases between the two germline ends. Written as DNA, the CDR3 is TGTGCCAGTAGTATCCTCTTCCGGGAGCCCCAGCATTTT. Protein: CASSILFREPQHF.

This chain uses TRBV20-1 with TRBJ1-2, with 9 bases fitting TRBD1. Germline V gene data show CDR1 as DFQATT and CDR2 as SNEGSKA (reference sequence). The V gene end was trimmed by 3 bases and the J gene end by 4 bases; junction bases not matched to a gene: 12. The CDR3 extends over 16 amino acids. CDR3 sequence (DNA): TGCAGTGCTAGTTATAGGTCGACAGGGGGGGTCTATGGCTACACCTTC. It is translated as CSASYRSTGGVYGYTF.

This rearrangement joins TRBV15 to TRBJ1-2; no firm D call. The CDR3 consists of 13 residues. Germline V gene data show CDR1 as LNHNV and CDR2 as YYDKDF (reference sequence). The germline V and J ends were trimmed by 0 bases and 3 bases, with 5 bases remaining between them. The chain's CDR3 is CATSRDLDYGYTF. The CDR3 DNA reads as TGTGCCACCAGCAGAGATCTCGACTATGGCTACACCTTC.

This clonotype is medium-sized. J is TRBJ1-5 and V is TRBV5-8; D is ambiguous. Germline CDR1 and CDR2: SGHTS and YDEGEE. V was shortened by 2 bases and J by 6 bases, with 6 bases between the two germline ends. The CDR3 loop spans 12 amino acids. CDR3 protein: CASSFGFQPQHF. The DNA for the CDR3 is TGTGCCAGCAGCTTTGGGTTTCAGCCCCAGCATTTT. Based on the CDR3 plus reference TRBV5-8 and TRBJ1-5, the full variable domain is EAGVTQSPTHLIKTRGQQATLRCSPISGHTSVYWYQQALGLGLQFLLWYDEGEERNRGNFPPRFSGRQFPNYSSELNVNALELEDSALYLCASSFGFQPQHFGDGTRLSIL.